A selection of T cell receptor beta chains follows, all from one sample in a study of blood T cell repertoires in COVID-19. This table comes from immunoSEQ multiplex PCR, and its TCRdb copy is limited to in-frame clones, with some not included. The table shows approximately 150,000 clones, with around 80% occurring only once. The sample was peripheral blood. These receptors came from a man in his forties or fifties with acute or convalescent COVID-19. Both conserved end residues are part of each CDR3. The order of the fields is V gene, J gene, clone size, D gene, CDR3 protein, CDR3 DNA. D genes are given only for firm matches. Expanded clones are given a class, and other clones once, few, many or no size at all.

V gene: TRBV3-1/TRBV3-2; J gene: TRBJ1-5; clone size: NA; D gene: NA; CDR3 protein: CASSHAPAGGPQHF; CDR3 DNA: TGTGCCAGCAGCCACGCCCCCGCCGGTGGGCCCCAGCATTTT
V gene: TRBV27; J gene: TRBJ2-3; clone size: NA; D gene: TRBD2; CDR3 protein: CASSPLLAGGPRTDTQYF; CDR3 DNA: TGTGCCAGCAGTCCTCTCCTAGCGGGGGGGCCCCGCACAGATACGCAGTATTTT
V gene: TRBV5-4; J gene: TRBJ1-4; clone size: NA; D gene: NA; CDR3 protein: CASKQGTNEKLFF; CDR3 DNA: TGTGCCAGCAAACAGGGAACTAATGAAAAACTGTTTTTT
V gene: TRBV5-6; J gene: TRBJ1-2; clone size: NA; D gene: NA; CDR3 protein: CASSLSRANYGYTF; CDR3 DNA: TGTGCCAGCAGCTTGTCACGAGCTAACTATGGCTACACCTTC
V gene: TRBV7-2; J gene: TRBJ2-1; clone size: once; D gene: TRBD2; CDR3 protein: CASSPTGTITNEQFF; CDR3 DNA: TGTGCCAGCAGCCCAACCGGGACTATAACCAATGAGCAGTTCTTC
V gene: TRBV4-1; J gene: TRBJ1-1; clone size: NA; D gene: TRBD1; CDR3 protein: CASSHTGQRNTEAFF; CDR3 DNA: TGCGCCAGCAGCCATACGGGACAGAGAAACACTGAAGCTTTCTTT
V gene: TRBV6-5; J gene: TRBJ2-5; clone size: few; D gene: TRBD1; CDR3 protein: CASSYTQGAFETQYF; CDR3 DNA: TGTGCCAGCAGTTACACACAGGGGGCCTTTGAGACCCAGTACTTC
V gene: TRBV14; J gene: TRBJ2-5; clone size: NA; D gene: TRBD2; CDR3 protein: CASSQLADPWETQYF; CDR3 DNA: TGTGCCAGCAGCCAGCTAGCGGACCCGTGGGAGACCCAGTACTTC
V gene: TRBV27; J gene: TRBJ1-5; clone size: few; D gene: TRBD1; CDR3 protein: CASSPGQYSNQPQHF; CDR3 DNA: TGTGCCAGCAGCCCGGGACAGTATAGCAATCAGCCCCAGCATTTT
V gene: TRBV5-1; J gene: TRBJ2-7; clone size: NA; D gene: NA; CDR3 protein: CASSLGTGKANEQYF; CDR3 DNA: TGCGCCAGCAGCCTAGGAACAGGAAAGGCTAACGAGCAGTACTTC
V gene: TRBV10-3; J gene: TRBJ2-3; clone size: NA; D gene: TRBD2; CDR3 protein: CAISALAGGNTDTQYF; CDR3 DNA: TGTGCCATCAGTGCGTTAGCGGGGGGGAACACAGATACGCAGTATTTT
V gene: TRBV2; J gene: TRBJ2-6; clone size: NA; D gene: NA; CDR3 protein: CASSKDNPGANVLTF; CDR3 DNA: TGTGCCAGCAGTAAGGACAACCCTGGGGCCAACGTCCTGACTTTC
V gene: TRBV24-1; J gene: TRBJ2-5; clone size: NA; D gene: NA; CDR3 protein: CATSDFSSQYF; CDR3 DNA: TGTGCCACCAGTGATTTTAGCTCCCAGTACTTC
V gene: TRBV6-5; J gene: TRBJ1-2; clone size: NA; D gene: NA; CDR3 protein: CASSSGWTEHGYTF; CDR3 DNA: TGTGCCAGCAGTTCGGGATGGACAGAGCATGGCTACACCTTC
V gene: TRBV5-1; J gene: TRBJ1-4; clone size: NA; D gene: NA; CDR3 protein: CASSLRQGEKLFF; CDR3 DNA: TGCGCCAGCAGCTTGAGGCAGGGTGAAAAACTGTTTTTT
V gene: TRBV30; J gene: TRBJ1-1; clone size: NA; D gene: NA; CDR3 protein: CALLRGNTEAFF; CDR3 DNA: TGTGCCCTGTTGCGAGGGAACACTGAAGCTTTCTTT
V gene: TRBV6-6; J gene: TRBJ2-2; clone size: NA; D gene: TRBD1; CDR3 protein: CASRGAGGELFF; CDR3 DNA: TGTGCCAGCAGAGGGGCAGGGGGAGAGCTGTTTTTT
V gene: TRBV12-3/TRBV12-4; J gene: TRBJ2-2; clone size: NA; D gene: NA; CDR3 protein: CASSPAGELFF; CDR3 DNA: TGTGCCAGCAGTCCCGCCGGGGAGCTGTTTTTT
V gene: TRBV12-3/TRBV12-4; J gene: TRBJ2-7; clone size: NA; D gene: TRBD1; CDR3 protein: CASSGTGAYEQYF; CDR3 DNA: TGTGCCAGCAGTGGGACAGGGGCCTACGAGCAGTACTTC
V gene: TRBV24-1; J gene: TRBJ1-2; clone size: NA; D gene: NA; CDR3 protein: CATSKDSYYGYTF; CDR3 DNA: TGTGCCACCAGCAAGGACAGTTACTATGGCTACACCTTC
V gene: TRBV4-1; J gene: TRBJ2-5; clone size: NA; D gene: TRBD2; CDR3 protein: CASSQDRTSGGVGETQYF; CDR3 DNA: TGCGCCAGCAGCCAAGATCGGACTAGCGGGGGGGTGGGAGAGACCCAGTACTTC
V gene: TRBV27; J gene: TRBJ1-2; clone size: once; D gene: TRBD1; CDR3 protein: CASRTGTGFSGYTF; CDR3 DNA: TGTGCCAGCAGAACCGGGACAGGGTTTAGTGGCTACACCTTC
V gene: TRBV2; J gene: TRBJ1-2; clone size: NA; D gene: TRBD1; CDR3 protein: CASKGQGAPGNGYTF; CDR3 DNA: TGTGCCAGCAAAGGACAGGGGGCCCCAGGGAATGGCTACACCTTC
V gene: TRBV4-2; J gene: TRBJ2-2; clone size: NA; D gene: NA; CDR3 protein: CASSRELSDTGELFF; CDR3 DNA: TGTGCCAGCAGCCGGGAGTTATCAGACACCGGGGAGCTGTTTTTT
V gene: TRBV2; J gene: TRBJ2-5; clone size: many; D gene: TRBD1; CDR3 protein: CASSGSQGEQETQYF; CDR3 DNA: TGTGCCAGCAGTGGATCACAGGGGGAACAAGAGACCCAGTACTTC
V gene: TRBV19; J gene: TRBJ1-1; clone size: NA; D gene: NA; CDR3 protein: CASKAGQGWNTEAFF; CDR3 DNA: TGTGCCAGTAAGGCAGGTCAAGGATGGAACACTGAAGCTTTCTTT
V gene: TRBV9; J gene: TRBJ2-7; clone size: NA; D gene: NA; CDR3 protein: CASSVSFTGQGEDEQYF; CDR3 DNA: TGTGCCAGCAGCGTGTCTTTTACGGGGCAGGGGGAGGACGAGCAGTACTTC
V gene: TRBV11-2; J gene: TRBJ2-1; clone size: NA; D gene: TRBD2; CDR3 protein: CASSLVGSGGPFEQFF; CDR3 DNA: TGTGCCAGCAGCTTAGTGGGTAGCGGGGGCCCCTTCGAGCAGTTCTTC
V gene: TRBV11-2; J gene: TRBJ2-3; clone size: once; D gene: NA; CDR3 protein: CASSLDMRVDTQYF; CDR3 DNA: TGTGCCAGCAGCTTAGATATGAGGGTGGATACGCAGTATTTT
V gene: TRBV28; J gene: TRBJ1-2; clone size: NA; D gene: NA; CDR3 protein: CASSFQGGYGYTF; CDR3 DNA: TGTGCCAGCAGTTTCCAAGGGGGTTATGGCTACACCTTC
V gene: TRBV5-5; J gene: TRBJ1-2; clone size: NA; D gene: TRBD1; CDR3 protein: CASSLGGTAYGYTF; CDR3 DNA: TGTGCCAGCAGCTTGGGGGGGACAGCGTATGGCTACACCTTC
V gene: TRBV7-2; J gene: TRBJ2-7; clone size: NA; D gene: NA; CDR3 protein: CASSFSGSYEQYF; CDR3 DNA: TGTGCCAGCAGCTTCTCAGGGTCCTACGAGCAGTACTTC
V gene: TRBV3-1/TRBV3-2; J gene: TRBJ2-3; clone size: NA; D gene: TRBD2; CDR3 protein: CASSGEGSTDTQYF; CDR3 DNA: TGTGCCAGCAGCGGGGAGGGGAGCACAGATACGCAGTATTTT
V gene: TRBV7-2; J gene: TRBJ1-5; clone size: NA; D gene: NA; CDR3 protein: CASSFDSMSNQPQHF; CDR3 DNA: TGTGCCAGCAGCTTCGACAGTATGAGCAATCAGCCCCAGCATTTT
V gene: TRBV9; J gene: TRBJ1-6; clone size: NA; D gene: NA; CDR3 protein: CASSPGANNSPLHF; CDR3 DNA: TGTGCCAGCAGCCCAGGGGCTAATAATTCACCCCTCCACTTT
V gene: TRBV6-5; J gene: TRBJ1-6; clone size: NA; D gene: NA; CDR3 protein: CASSYTSGNNSPLHF; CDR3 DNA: TGTGCCAGCAGTTATACGAGCGGCAATAATTCACCCCTCCACTTT
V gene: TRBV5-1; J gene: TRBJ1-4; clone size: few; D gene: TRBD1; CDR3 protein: CASSLGGGSEKLFF; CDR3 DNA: TGCGCCAGCAGCTTGGGAGGGGGCAGTGAAAAACTGTTTTTT
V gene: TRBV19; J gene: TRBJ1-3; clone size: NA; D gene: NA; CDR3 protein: CASSINGGNTIYF; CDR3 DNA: TGTGCCAGTAGTATCAACGGGGGAAACACCATATATTTT
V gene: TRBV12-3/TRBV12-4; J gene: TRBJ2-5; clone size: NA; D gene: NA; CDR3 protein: CASSLKGETQYF; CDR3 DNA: TGTGCCAGCAGTTTAAAGGGGGAGACCCAGTACTTC
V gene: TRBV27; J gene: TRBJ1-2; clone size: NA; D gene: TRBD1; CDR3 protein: CASSLSGTGGNGYTF; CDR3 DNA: TGTGCCAGCAGTTTATCAGGGACAGGGGGCAACGGCTACACCTTC
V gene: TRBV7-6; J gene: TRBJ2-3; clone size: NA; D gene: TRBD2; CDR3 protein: CASSPRLAGFTDTQYF; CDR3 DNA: TGTGCCAGCAGCCCCAGACTAGCGGGGTTCACAGATACGCAGTATTTT
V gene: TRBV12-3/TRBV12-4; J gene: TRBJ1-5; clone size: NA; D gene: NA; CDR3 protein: CASSLGGEPQHF; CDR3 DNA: TGTGCCAGCAGTTTAGGGGGGGAGCCCCAGCATTTT
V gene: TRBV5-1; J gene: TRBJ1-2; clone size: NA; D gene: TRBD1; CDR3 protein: CASSLGGQVTSYGYTF; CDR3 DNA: TGCGCCAGCAGCTTGGGGGGACAGGTCACCTCCTATGGCTACACCTTC
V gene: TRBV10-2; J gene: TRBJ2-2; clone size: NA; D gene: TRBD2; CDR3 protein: CASSETGTSGLNTGELFF; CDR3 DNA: TGCGCCAGCAGTGAGACCGGGACTAGCGGGCTGAACACCGGGGAGCTGTTTTTT
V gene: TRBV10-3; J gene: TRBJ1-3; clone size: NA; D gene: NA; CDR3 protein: CAISGNTGNGNTIYF; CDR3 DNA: TGTGCCATCAGTGGTAATACAGGGAATGGAAACACCATATATTTT
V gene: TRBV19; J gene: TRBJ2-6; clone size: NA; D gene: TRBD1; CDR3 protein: CASRPGTGGSGANVLTF; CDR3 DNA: TGTGCCAGTAGGCCCGGGACAGGGGGCTCCGGGGCCAACGTCCTGACTTTC
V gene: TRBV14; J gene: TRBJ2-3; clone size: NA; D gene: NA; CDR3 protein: CASSQGGFAQYF; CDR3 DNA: TGTGCCAGCAGCCAAGGAGGGTTTGCGCAGTATTTT